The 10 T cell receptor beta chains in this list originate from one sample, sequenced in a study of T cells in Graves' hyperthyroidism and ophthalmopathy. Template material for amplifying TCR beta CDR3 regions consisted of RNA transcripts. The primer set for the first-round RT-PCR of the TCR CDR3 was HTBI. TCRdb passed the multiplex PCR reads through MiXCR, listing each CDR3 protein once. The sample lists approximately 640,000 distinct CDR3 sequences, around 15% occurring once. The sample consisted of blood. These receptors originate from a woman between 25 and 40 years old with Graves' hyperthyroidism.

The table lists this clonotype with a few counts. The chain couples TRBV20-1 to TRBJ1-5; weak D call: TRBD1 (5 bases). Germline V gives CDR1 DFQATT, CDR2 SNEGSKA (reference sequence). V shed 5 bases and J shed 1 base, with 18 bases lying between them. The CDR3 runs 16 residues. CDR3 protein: CSALLPPGTSNQPQHF. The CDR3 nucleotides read TGCAGTGCTCTTCTACCCCCCGGGACCAGCAATCAGCCCCAGCATTTT.

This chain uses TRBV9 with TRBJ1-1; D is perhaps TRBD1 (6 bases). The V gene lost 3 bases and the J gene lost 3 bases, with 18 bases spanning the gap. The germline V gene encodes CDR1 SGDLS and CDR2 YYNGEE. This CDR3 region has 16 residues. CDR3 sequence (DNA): TGTGCCAGCAGCGCAACAGGGTCTTCGCAGGACACTGAAGCTTTCTTT. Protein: CASSATGSSQDTEAFF.

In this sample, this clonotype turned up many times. CDR3 coding DNA: TGCGCCAGCGGGGACGGGTACGTCGCTGAAGCTTTCTTT. Its translation is CASGDGYVAEAFF. The V and J genes are TRBV5-1 and TRBJ1-1; a possible D gene is TRBD1 (5 bases). CDR1 and CDR2 from the germline V gene are SGHRS and YFSETQ. This CDR3 region has 13 residues. Trimming took off 7 bases at V and 6 bases at J, with 16 bases between the two ends.

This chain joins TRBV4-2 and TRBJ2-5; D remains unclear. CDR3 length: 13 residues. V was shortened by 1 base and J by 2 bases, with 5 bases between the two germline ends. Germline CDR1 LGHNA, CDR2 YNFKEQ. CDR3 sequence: CASSQVVQETQYF. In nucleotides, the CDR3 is TGTGCCAGCAGCCAAGTGGTACAAGAGACCCAGTACTTC.

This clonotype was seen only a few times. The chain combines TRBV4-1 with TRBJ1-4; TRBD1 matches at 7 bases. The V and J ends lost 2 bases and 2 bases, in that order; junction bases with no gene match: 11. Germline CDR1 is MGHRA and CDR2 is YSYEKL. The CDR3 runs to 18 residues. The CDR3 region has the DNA TGCGCCAGCAGCCAATATGGACAGGTTCCGTCTACTAATGAAAAACTGTTTTTT. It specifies CASSQYGQVPSTNEKLFF.

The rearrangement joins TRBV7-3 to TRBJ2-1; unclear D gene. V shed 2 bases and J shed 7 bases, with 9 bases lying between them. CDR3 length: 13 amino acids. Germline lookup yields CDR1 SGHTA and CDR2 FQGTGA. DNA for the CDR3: TGTGCCAGCAGCTTAGGGATTAGTAATGAGCAGTTCTTC. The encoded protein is CASSLGISNEQFF.

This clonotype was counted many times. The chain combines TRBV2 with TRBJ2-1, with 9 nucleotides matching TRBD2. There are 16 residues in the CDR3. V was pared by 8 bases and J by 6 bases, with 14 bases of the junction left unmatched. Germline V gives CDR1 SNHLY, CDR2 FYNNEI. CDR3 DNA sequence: TGTGCCAGCGGACAGACTGGGACTAGCCGGGCCAATGAGCAGTTCTTC. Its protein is CASGQTGTSRANEQFF.

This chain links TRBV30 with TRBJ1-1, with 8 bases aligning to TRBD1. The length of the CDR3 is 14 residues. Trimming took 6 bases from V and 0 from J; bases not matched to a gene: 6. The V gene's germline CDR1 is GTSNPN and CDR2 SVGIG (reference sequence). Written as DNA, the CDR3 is TGTGCCTGTGCAGGGGGCGTAATGAACACTGAAGCTTTCTTT. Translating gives CACAGGVMNTEAFF.

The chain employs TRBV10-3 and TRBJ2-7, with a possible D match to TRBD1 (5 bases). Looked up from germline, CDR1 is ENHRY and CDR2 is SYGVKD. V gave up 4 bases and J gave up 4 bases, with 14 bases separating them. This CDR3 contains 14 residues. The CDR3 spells CAISVSQGGYEQYF. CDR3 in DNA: TGTGCCATCAGTGTTTCGCAGGGCGGATACGAGCAGTACTTC.

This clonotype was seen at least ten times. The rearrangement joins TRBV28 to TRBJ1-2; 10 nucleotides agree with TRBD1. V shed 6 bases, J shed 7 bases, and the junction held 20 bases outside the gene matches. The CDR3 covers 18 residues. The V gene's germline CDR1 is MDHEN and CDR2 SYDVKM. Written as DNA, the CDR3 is TGTGCCAGCAGCCCTAATACTGGACAGGGGGTAGTAGGATCTGGCTACACCTTC. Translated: CASSPNTGQGVVGSGYTF.